Listed below are T cell receptor beta chains from one sample, sequenced in a study of T cell repertoires in cytomegalovirus infection. MiXCR, run by TCRdb on the reads, gives a single entry per CDR3 protein. Of roughly 100,000 distinct CDR3 sequences in the sample, less than 55% were seen once. No antigens are known for them. Source: CD8+ T cells from cultured PBMCs, taken from culture after CMV antigen stimulation. All receptors come from a human donor in good health (CMV status not recorded). Some clones in this sample may be carry-over from other donors' samples. Each CDR3 is given with its conserved first and last residue. The D gene is left open where the match is weak. Clone size is shown for a subset of rows, as once, few, many or a class of expanded clone.

>NA|many|TRBV28|TRBJ2-2
CASTPFANTGELFF
TGTGCCAGCACCCCATTCGCGAACACCGGGGAGCTGTTTTTT
>NA|few|TRBV4-2|TRBJ1-1
CASSQDSVLSGHTEAFF
TGTGCCAGCAGCCAAGATTCCGTTTTGTCGGGTCACACTGAAGCTTTCTTT
>TRBD1|NA|TRBV6-8|TRBJ2-7
CASSYGDRNSYEQYF
TGTGCCAGCAGTTACGGGGACAGGAATTCCTACGAGCAGTACTTC
>NA|NA|TRBV12-3/TRBV12-4|TRBJ2-7
CASSWYSYGEQYF
TGTGCCAGCAGTTGGTATAGCTACGGGGAGCAGTACTTC
>TRBD1|few|TRBV11-1|TRBJ2-1
CASSRGTGGFGYNEQFF
TGTGCCAGCAGCCGGGGGACAGGGGGTTTTGGGTACAATGAGCAGTTCTTC
>NA|NA|TRBV5-6|TRBJ2-2
CASSLAGAAGRPGELFF
TGTGCCAGCAGCTTGGCAGGGGCGGCAGGGCGGCCCGGGGAGCTGTTTTTT
>TRBD2|NA|TRBV7-6|TRBJ2-1
CASSFGLAGGLSEQFF
TGTGCCAGCAGCTTCGGACTAGCGGGGGGGCTTAGTGAGCAGTTCTTC
>NA|NA|TRBV7-2|TRBJ2-4
CASSLGQPNIQYF
TGTGCCAGCAGCTTAGGACAGCCGAACATTCAGTACTTC
>NA|NA|TRBV25-1|TRBJ1-4
CASGQRAGHREKLFF
TGTGCCAGCGGTCAAAGAGCGGGACATCGAGAAAAACTGTTTTTT
>TRBD1|few|TRBV7-8|TRBJ2-5
CASSFDRDRGNQETQYF
TGTGCCAGCAGCTTTGACCGGGACAGGGGGAACCAAGAGACCCAGTACTTC
>TRBD2|NA|TRBV2|TRBJ2-7
CASSGDGGNPPFRSGQYF
TGTGCCAGCAGTGGGGACGGGGGGAACCCTCCCTTTCGGAGTGGGCAGTACTTC
>TRBD1|NA|TRBV19|TRBJ1-1
CAIRTGAGTEAFF
TGTGCCATCCGGACAGGGGCGGGCACTGAAGCTTTCTTT
>NA|few|TRBV10-3|TRBJ1-1
CANESGPPNTEAFF
TGTGCCAACGAGAGCGGGCCCCCGAACACTGAAGCTTTCTTT
>TRBD1|NA|TRBV6-2/TRBV6-3|TRBJ1-1
CASSDTGGSVNTEAFF
TGTGCCAGCAGTGACACAGGGGGCTCGGTGAACACTGAAGCTTTCTTT
>TRBD1|NA|TRBV20-1|TRBJ1-4
CSARARGTGYEKLFF
TGCAGTGCTAGAGCTCGAGGGACAGGGTATGAAAAACTGTTTTTT
>NA|many|TRBV7-2|TRBJ1-4
CASSLGVATNEKLFF
TGTGCCAGCAGCTTAGGGGTTGCAACTAATGAAAAACTGTTTTTT